The clone carrying this TCR beta chain turned up a few times. Its matching antigen is unknown. Sequenced by immunoSEQ multiplex PCR; TCRdb stores in-frame clones only, minus some. This table has about 60,000 clones, 87% appearing once. These data are taken from a study of pediatric ulcerative colitis. Study-wide results and limits: A couple of rectal clonotypes were found only in ulcerative colitis patients, all of them. Substantially fewer templates came from a couple of patients' blood samples.

CDR3 length: 15 residues. In germline, CDR1 is SGHRS, CDR2 YFSETQ. V dropped 5 bases and J dropped 2 bases, with 15 bases sitting between them. The genes are TRBV5-1 and TRBJ2-3; D gene unclear. The receptor's source is a boy younger than 18 who was a control in a study of pediatric ulcerative colitis. Sequenced material: blood. The CDR3 here is CASRSSATFTDTQYF. In DNA form, the CDR3 reads TGCGCCAGCAGGTCCAGCGCTACCTTCACAGATACGCAGTATTTT. Full variable domain (remainder filled in from reference TRBV5-1 and TRBJ2-3): KAGVTQTPRYLIKTRGQQVTLSCSPISGHRSVSWYQQTPGQGLQFLFEYFSETQRNKGNFPGRFSGRQFSNSRSEMNVSTLELGDSALYLCASRSSATFTDTQYFGPGTRLTVL.